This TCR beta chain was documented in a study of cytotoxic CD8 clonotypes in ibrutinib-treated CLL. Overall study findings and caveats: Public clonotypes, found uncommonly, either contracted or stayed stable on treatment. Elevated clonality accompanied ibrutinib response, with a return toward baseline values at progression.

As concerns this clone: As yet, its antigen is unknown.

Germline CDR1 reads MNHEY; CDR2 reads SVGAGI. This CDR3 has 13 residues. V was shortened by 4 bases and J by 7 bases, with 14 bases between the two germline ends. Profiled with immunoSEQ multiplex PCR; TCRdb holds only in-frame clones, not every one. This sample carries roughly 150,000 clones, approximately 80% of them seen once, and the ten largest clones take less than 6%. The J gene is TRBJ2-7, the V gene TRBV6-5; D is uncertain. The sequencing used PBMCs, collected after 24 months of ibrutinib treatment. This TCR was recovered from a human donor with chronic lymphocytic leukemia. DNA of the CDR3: TGTGCCAGCAGTTTGACTTATACAGAAGAGCAGTACTTC. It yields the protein CASSLTYTEEQYF.